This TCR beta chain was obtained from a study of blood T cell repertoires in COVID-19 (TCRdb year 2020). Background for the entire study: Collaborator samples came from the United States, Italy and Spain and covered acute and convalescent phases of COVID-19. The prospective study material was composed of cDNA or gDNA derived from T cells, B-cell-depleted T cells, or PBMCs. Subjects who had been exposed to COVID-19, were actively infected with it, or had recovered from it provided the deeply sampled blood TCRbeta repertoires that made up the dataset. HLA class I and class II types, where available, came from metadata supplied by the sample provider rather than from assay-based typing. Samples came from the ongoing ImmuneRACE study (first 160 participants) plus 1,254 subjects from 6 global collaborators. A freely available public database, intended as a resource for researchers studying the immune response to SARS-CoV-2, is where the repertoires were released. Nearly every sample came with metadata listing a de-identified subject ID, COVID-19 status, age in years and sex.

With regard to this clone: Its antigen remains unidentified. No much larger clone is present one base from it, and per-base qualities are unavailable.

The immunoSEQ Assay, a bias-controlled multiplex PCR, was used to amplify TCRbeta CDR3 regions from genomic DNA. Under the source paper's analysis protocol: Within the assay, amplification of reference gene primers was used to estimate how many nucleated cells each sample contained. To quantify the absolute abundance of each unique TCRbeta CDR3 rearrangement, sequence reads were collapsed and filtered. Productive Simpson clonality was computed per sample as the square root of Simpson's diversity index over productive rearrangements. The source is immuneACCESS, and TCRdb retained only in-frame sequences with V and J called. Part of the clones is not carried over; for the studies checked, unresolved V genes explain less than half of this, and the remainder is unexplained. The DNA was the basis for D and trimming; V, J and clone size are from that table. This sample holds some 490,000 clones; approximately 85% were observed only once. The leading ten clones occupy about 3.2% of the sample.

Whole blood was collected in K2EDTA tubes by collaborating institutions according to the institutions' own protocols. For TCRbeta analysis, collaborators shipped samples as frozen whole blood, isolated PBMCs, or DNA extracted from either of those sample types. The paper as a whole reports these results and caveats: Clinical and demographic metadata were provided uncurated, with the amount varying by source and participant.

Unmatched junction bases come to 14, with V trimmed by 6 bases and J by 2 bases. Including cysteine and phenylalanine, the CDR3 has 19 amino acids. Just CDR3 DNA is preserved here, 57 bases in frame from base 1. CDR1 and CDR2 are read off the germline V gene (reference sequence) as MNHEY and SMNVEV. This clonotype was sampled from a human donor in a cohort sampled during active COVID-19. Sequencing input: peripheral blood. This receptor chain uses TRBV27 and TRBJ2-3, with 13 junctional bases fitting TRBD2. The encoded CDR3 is CASRRARGTSGTLTDTQYF. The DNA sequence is TGTGCCAGCAGGAGGGCGCGGGGGACTAGCGGGACCCTCACAGATACGCAGTATTTT.